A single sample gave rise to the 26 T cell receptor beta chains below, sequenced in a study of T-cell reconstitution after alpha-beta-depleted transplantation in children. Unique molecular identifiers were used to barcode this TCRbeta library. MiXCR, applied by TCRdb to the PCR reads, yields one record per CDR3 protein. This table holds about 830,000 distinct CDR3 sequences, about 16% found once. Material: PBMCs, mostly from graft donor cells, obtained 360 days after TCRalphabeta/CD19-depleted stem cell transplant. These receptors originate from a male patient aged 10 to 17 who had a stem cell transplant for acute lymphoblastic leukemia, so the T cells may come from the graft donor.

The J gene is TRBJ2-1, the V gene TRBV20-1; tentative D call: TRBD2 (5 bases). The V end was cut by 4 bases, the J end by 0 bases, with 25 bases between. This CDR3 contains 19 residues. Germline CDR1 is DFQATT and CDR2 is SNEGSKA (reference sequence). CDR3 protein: CSAKRRGSGLGSSYNEQFF. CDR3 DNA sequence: TGCAGTGCTAAACGGCGTGGGAGCGGATTGGGAAGCTCCTACAATGAGCAGTTCTTC.

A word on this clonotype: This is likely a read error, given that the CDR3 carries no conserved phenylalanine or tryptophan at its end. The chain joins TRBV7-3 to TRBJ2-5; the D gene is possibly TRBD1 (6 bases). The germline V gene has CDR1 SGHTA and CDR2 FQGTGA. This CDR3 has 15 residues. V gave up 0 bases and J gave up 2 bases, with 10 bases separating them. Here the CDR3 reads CASSLTGHGQETQYY. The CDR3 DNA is TGTGCCAGCAGCTTAACGGGACACGGTCAAGAGACCCAGTACTAC.

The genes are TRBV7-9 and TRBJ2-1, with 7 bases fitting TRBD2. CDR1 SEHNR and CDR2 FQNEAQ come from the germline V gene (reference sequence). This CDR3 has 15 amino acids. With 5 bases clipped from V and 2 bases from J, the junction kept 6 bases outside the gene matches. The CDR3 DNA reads TGTGCCAGCAGCCCCCAGCGGGATACCTACAATGAGCAGTTCTTC. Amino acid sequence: CASSPQRDTYNEQFF.

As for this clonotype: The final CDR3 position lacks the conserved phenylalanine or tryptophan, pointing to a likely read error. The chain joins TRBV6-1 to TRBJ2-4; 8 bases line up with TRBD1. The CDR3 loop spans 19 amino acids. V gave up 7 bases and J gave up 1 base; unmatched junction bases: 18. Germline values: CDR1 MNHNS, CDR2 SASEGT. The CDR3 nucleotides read TGTGCCAGCACCTCATGGACAGGGCGTGGGCTTGCGGCCAAAAACATTCAGTACTTG. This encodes CASTSWTGRGLAAKNIQYL.

Here the CDR3 DNA reads TGTGCCAGCAGTATTCTCAGGGGACTAGCGGGACCAAGCTCCTACAATGAGCAGTTCTTC. As protein: CASSILRGLAGPSSYNEQFF. The V gene is TRBV12-3 or TRBV12-4, the J gene TRBJ2-1; TRBD2 agrees at 13 bases. The CDR3 runs to 20 residues. The V gene end was trimmed by 5 bases and the J gene end by 0 bases; junction bases not matched to a gene: 13.

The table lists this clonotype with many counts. CDR3 protein: CATRQGPYNEQFF. CDR3 nucleotides: TGTGCCACCCGACAGGGCCCCTACAATGAGCAGTTCTTC. The chain joins TRBV27 to TRBJ2-1, with 7 nucleotides matching TRBD1. CDR3 length: 13 residues. Unmatched junction bases numbered 5, after V lost 10 bases and J lost 2 bases. The germline gives CDR1 MNHEY, CDR2 SMNVEV (reference sequence).

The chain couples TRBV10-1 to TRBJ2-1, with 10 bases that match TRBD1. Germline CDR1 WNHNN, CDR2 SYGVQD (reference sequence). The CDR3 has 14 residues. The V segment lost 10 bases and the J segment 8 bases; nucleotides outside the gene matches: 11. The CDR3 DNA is TGCGCCACCAGACAGGGGGCATCTAGCGATGAGCAGTTCTTC. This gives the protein CATRQGASSDEQFF.

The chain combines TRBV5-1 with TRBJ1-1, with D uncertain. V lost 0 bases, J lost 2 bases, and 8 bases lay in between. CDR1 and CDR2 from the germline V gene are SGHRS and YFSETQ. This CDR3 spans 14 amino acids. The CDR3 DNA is TGCGCCAGCAGCTTGGGGCAGTATAACACTGAAGCTTTCTTT. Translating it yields CASSLGQYNTEAFF.

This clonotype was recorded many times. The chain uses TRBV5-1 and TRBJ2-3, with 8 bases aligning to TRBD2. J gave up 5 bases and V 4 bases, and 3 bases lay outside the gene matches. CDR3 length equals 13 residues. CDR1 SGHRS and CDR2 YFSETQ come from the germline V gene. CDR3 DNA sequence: TGCGCCAGCAGCCGACTAGCGAAAGATACGCAGTATTTT. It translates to CASSRLAKDTQYF.

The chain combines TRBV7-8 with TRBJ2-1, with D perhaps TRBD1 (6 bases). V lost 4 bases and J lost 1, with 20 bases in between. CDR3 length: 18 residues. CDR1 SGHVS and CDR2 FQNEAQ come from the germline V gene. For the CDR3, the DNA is TGTGCCAGCAGCTCCAAACCCAACAGGGCACGTTCCTACAATGAGCAGTTCTTC. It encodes CASSSKPNRARSYNEQFF.

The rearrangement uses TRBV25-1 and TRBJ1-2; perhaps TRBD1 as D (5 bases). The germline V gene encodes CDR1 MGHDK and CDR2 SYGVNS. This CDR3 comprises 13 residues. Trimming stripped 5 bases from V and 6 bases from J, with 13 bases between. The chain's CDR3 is CASSPGTRNGYTF. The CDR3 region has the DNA TGTGCCAGCAGTCCCGGGACCCGAAATGGCTACACCTTC.

CDR3 sequence reads: CASSPPAGGFTDTQYF. DNA for the CDR3: TGTGCCAGCTCACCACCGGCAGGGGGGTTCACAGATACGCAGTATTTT. The chain combines TRBV18 with TRBJ2-3, with a tentative D call TRBD1 (7 bases). This CDR3 comprises 16 residues. Deletions cut 0 bases from V and 2 bases from J, with 12 bases between. Per the germline V gene, CDR1 is KGHSH and CDR2 is LQKENI.

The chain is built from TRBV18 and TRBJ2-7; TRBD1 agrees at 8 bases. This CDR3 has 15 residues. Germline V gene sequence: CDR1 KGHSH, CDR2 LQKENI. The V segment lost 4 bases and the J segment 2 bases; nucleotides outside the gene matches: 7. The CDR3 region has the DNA TGTGCCAGCTCACAAAGACCGGGACAGGCCTACGAGCAGTACTTC. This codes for CASSQRPGQAYEQYF.

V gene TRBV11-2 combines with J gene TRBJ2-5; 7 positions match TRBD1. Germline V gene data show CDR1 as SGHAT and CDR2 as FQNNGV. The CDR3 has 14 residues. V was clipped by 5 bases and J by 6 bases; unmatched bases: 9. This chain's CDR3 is CASSARQGPKTQYF. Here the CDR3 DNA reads TGTGCCAGCAGCGCACGACAGGGACCGAAGACCCAGTACTTC.

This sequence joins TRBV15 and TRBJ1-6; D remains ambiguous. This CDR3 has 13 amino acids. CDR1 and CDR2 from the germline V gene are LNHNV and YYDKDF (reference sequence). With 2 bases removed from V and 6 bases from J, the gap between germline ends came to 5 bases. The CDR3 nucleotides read TGTGCCACCAGCAGAAACTTTAATTCACCCCTCCACTTT. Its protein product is CATSRNFNSPLHF.

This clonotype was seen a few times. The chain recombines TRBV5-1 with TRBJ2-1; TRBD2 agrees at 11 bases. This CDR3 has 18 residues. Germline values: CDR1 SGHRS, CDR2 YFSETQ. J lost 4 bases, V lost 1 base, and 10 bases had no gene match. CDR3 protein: CASSLLIRTSGLYNEQFF. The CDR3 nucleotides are TGCGCCAGCAGCTTGTTAATTCGGACTAGCGGGTTATACAATGAGCAGTTCTTC.

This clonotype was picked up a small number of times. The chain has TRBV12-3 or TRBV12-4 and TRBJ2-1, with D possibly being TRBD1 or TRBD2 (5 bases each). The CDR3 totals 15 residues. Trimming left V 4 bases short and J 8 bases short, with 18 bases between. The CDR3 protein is CASSSIWDVRDEQFF. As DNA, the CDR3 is TGTGCCAGCAGTTCTATCTGGGACGTTCGAGATGAGCAGTTCTTC.

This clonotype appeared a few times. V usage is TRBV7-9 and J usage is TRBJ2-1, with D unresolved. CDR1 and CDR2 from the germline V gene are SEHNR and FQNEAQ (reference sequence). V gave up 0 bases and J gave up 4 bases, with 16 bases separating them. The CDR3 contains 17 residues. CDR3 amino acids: CASSLAPPSLLYNEQFF. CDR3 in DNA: TGTGCCAGCAGCTTAGCCCCGCCGTCCTTACTATACAATGAGCAGTTCTTC.

The CDR3, as DNA: TGCAGCGTAATTACAGGAGCAGATACGCAGTATTTT. It codes for CSVITGADTQYF. V is TRBV29-1 and J is TRBJ2-3, with a tentative D call TRBD1 (5 bases). The CDR3 length is 12 residues. V lost 6 bases and J lost 4, with 11 bases in between. CDR1 and CDR2 (germline): SQVTM, ANQGSEA.

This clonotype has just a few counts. In DNA form, the CDR3 reads TGTGCCAGCAGCCAATTTCTTCCGGGGGAGGACGCATCCAATGAGCAGTTCTTC. Translating it yields CASSQFLPGEDASNEQFF. The chain recombines TRBV3-1 with TRBJ2-1; possibly TRBD2 for D (6 bases). The CDR3 runs to 18 residues. The V gene lost 2 bases and the J gene lost 6 bases, with 23 bases spanning the gap. Germline V gene lookup returns CDR1 LGHDT and CDR2 YNNKEL (reference sequence).

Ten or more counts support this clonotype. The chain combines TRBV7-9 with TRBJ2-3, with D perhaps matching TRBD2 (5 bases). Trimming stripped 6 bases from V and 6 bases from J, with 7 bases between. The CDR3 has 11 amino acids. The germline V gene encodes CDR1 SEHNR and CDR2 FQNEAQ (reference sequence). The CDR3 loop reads CASRRGDTQYF. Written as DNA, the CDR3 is TGTGCCAGCAGACGGGGTGATACGCAGTATTTT. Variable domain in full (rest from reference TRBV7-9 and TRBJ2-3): DTGVSQNPRHKITKRGQNVTFRCDPISEHNRLYWYRQTLGQGPEFLTYFQNEAQLEKSRLLSDRFSAERPKGSFSTLEIQRTEQGDSAMYLCASRRGDTQYFGPGTRLTVL.

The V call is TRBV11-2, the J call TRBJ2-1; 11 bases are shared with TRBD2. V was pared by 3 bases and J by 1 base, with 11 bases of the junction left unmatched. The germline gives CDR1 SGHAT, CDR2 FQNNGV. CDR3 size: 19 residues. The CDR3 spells CASSLVGSGRAGSYNEQFF. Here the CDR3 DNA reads TGTGCCAGCAGCTTGGTCGGTAGCGGGAGGGCCGGGTCCTACAATGAGCAGTTCTTC. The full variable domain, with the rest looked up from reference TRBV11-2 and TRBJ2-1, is EAGVAQSPRYKIIEKRQSVAFWCNPISGHATLYWYQQILGQGPKLLIQFQNNGVVDDSQLPKDRFSAERLKGVDSTLKIQPAKLEDSAVYLCASSLVGSGRAGSYNEQFFGPGTRLTVL.

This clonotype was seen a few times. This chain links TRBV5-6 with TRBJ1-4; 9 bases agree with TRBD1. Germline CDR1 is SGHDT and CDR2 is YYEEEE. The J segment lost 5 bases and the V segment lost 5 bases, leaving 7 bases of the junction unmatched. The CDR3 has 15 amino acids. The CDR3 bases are TGTGCCAGCAGTAGGGGAGGGACAGGGAATGAAAAACTGTTTTTT. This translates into CASSRGGTGNEKLFF.

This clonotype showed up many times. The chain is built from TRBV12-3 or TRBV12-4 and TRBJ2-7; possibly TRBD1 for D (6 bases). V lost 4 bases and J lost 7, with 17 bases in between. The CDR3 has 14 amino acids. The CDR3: CASSSGRGYFEQYF. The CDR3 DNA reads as TGTGCCAGCAGTTCCGGTAGGGGGTACTTTGAGCAGTACTTC.

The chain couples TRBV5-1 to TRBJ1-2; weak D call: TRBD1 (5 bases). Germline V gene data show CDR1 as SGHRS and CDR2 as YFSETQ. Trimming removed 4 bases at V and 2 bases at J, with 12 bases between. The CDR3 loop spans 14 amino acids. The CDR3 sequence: CASSPRQTNYGYTF. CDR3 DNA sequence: TGCGCCAGCAGCCCGAGACAGACAAACTATGGCTACACCTTC.

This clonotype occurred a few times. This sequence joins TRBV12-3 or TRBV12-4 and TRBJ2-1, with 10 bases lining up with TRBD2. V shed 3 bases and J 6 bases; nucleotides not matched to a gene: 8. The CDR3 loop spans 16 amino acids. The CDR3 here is CASSFTGTSASNEQFF. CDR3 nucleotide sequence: TGTGCCAGCAGTTTTACCGGGACTAGCGCCTCCAATGAGCAGTTCTTC.